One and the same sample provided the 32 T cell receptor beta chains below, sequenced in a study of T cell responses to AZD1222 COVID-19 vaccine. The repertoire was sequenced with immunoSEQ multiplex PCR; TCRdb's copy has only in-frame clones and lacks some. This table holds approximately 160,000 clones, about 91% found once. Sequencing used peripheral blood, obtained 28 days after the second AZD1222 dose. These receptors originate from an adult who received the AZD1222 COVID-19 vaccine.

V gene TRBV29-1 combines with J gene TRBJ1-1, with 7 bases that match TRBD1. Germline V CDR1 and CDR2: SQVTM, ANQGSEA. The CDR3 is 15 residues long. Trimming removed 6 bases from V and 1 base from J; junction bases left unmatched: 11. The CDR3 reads CSVEISGTANTEAFF. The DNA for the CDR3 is TGCAGCGTGGAGATCTCCGGGACAGCGAACACTGAAGCTTTCTTT.

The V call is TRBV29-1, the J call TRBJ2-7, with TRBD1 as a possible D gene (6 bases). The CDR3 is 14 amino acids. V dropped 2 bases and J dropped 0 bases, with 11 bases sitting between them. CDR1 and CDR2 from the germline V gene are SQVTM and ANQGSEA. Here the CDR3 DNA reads TGCAGCGTTGAAAGGGGGACGAACTCCTACGAGCAGTACTTC. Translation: CSVERGTNSYEQYF.

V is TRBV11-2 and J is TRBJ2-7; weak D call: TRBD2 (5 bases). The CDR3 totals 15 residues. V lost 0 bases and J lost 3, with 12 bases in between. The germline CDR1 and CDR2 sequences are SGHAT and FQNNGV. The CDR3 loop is CASSLDGLGSYEQYF. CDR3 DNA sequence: TGTGCCAGCAGCTTAGACGGGCTAGGGAGCTACGAGCAGTACTTC.

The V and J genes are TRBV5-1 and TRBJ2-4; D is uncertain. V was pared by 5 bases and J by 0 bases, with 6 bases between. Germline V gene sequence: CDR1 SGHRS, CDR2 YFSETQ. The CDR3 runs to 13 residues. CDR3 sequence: CASRSTAKNIQYF. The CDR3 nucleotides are TGCGCCAGCAGGTCCACAGCCAAAAACATTCAGTACTTC.

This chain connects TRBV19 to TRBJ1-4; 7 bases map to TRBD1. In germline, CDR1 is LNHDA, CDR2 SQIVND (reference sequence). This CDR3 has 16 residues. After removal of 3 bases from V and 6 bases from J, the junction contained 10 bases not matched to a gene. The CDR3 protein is CASSMFGGTEDEKLFF. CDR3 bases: TGTGCCAGTAGTATGTTTGGGGGGACAGAGGATGAAAAACTGTTTTTT.

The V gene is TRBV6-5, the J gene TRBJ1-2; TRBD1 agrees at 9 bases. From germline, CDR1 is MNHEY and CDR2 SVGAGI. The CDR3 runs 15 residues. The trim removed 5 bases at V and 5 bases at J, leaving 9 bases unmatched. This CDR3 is CASSTSGQGLYGYTF. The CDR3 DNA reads TGTGCCAGCAGTACATCGGGACAGGGCTTATATGGCTACACCTTC.

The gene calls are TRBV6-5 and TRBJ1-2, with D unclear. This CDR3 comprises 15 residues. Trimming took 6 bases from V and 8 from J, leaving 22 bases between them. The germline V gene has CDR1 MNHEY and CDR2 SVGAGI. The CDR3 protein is CASRPQRRGLGGYTF. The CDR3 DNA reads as TGTGCCAGCAGACCCCAACGGAGAGGGTTGGGGGGCTACACCTTC.

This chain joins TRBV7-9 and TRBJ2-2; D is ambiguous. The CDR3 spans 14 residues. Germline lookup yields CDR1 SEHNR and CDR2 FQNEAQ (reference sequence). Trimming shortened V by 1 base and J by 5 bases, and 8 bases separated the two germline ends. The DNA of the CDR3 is TGTGCCAGCAGCTTAGGGATAACTACCGGGGAGCTGTTTTTT. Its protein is CASSLGITTGELFF.

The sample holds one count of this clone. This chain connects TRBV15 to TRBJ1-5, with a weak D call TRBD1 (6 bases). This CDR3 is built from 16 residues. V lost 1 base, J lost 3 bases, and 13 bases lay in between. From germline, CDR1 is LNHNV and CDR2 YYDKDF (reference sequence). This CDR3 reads CATSRGTVYSNQPQHF. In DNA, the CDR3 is TGTGCCACCAGCAGAGGGACAGTTTATTCCAATCAGCCCCAGCATTTT.

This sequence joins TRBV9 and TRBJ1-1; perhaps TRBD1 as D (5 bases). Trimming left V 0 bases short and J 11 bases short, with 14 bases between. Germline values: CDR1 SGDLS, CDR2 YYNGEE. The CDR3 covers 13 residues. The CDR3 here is CASSVGDRRSAFF. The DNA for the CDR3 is TGTGCCAGCAGCGTAGGGGACCGCAGGTCTGCTTTCTTT.

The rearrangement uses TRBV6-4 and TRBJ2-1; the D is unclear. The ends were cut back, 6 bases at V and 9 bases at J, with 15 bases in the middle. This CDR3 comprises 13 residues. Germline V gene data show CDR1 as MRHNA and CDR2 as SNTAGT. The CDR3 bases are TGTGCCAGCAGGACCGTCCCTGACGGTGAGCAGTTCTTC. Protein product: CASRTVPDGEQFF.

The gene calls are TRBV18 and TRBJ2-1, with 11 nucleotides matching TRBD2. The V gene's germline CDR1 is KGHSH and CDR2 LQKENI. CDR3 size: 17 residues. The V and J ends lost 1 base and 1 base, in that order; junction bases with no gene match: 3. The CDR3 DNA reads TGTGCCAGCTCACCACGGCTAGCGGGGGGTTCCTACAATGAGCAGTTCTTC. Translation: CASSPRLAGGSYNEQFF.

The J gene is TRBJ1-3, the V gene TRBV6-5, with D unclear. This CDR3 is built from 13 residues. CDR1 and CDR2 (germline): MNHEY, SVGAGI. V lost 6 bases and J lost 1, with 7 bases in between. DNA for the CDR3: TGTGCCAGCAGGGAGGGTTCTGGAAACACCATATATTTT. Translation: CASREGSGNTIYF.

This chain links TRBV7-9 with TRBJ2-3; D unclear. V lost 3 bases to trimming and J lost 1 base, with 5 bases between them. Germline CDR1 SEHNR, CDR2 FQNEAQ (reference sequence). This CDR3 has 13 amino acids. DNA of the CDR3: TGTGCCAGCAGCTTGGTCGGCACAGATACGCAGTATTTT. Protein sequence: CASSLVGTDTQYF. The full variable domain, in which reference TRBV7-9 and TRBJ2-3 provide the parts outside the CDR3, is DTGVSQNPRHKITKRGQNVTFRCDPISEHNRLYWYRQTLGQGPEFLTYFQNEAQLEKSRLLSDRFSAERPKGSFSTLEIQRTEQGDSAMYLCASSLVGTDTQYFGPGTRLTVL.

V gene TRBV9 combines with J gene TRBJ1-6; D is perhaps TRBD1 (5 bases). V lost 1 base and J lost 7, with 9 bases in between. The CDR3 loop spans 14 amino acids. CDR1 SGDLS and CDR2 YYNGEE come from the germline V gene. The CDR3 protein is CASSVRGENSPLHF. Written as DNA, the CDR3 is TGTGCCAGCAGCGTAAGGGGTGAGAATTCACCCCTCCACTTT.

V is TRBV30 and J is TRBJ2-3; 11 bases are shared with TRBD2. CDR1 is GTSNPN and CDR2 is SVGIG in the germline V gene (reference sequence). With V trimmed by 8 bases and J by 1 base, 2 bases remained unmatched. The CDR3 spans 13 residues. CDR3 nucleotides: TGTGCCGAGGGACTAGCGGGCACAGATACGCAGTATTTT. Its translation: CAEGLAGTDTQYF.

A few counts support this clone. CDR3 sequence: CATSRGPGNQPQHF. The CDR3, as DNA: TGTGCCACCTCGCGGGGGCCGGGCAATCAGCCCCAGCATTTT. V and J are TRBV2 and TRBJ1-5, with a tentative D call TRBD1 (6 bases). V lost 10 bases, J lost 2 bases, and 15 bases lay in between. The CDR3 extends over 14 amino acids. In germline, CDR1 is SNHLY, CDR2 FYNNEI.

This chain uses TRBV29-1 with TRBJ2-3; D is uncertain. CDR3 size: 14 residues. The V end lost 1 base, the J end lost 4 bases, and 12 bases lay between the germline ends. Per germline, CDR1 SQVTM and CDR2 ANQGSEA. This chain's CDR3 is CSVEVEGGADTQYF. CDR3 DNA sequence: TGCAGCGTTGAAGTAGAAGGTGGAGCAGATACGCAGTATTTT.

CDR3 sequence: CASSPGGRSNQPQHF. In DNA form, the CDR3 reads TGTGCCAGCAGCCCGGGGGGCCGTAGCAATCAGCCCCAGCATTTT. The V gene is TRBV7-9, the J gene TRBJ1-5; possibly TRBD1 for D (6 bases). The CDR3 runs to 15 residues. V gave up 5 bases and J gave up 0 bases, with 11 bases separating them. Looked up from germline, CDR1 is SEHNR and CDR2 is FQNEAQ (reference sequence).

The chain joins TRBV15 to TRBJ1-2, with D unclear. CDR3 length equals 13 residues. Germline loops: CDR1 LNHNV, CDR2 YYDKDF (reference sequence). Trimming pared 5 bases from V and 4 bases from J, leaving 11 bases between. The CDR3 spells CATSERGVYGYTF. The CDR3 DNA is TGTGCCACCAGCGAACGGGGTGTCTATGGCTACACCTTC.

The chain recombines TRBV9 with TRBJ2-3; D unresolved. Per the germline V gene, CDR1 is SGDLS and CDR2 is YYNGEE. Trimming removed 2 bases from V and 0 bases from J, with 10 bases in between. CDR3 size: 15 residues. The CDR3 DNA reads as TGTGCCAGCAGCGTCCGAGCTGCTAGCACAGATACGCAGTATTTT. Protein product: CASSVRAASTDTQYF.

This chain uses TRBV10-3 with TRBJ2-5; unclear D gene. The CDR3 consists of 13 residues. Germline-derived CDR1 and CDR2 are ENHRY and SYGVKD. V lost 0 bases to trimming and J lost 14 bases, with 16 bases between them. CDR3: CAISESIEAPGYF. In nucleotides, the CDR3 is TGTGCCATCAGTGAGTCGATCGAGGCCCCTGGATACTTC.

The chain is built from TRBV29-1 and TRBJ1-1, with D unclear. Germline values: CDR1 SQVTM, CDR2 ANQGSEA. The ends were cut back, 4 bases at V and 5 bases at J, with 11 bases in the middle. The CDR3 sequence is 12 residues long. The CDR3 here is CSVAPKRTEAFF. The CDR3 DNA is TGCAGCGTTGCCCCGAAGCGTACTGAAGCTTTCTTT.

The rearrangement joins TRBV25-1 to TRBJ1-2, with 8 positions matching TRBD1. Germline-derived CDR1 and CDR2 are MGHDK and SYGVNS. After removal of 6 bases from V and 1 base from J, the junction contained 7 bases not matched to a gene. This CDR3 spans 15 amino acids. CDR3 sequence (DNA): TGTGCCAGCAGCTCCGACAGGGGTGGTAACTATGGCTACACCTTC. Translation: CASSSDRGGNYGYTF.

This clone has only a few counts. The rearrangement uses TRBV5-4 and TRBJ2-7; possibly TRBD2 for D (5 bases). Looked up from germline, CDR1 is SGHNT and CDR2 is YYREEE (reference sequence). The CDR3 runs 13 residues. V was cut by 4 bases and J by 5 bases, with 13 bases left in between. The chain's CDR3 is CASSRTRDHEQYF. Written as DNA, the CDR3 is TGTGCCAGCAGCAGAACTCGGGATCACGAGCAGTACTTC.

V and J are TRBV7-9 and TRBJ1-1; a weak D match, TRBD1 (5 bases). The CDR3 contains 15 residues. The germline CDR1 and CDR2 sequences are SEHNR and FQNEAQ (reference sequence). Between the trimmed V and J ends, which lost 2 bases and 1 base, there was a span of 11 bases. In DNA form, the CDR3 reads TGTGCCAGCAGCTTAAGTGGAGGGGAGAACACTGAAGCTTTCTTT. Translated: CASSLSGGENTEAFF.

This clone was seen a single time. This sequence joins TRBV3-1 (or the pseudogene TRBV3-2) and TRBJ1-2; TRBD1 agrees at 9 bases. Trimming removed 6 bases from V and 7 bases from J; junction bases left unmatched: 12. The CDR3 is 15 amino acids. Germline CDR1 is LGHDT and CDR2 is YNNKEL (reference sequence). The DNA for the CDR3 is TGTGCCAGCAGTTCGGAAGGACAGGGGCATGGTGGCTACACCTTC. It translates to CASSSEGQGHGGYTF.

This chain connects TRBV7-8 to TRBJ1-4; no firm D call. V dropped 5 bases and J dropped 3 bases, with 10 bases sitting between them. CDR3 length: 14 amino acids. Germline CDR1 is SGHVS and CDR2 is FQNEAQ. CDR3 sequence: CASSEGWANEKLFF. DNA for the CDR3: TGTGCCAGCAGCGAGGGCTGGGCTAATGAAAAACTGTTTTTT.

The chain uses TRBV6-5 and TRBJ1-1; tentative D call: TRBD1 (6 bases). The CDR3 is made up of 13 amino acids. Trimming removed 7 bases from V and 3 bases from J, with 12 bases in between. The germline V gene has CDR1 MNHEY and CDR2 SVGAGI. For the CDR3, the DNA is TGTGCCAGCACCGACGGGGGCGACACTGAAGCTTTCTTT. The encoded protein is CASTDGGDTEAFF.

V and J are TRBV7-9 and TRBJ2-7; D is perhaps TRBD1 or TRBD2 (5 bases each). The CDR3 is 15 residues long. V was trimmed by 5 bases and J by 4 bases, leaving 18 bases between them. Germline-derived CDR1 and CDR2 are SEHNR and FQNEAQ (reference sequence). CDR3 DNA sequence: TGTGCCAGCAGCCCCCCGGGTAAGGGGAGATACGAGCAGTACTTC. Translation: CASSPPGKGRYEQYF.

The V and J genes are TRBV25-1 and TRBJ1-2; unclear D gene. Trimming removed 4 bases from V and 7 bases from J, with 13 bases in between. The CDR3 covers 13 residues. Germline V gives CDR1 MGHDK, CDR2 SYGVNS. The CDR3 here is CASSVISGSGYTF. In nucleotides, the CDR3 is TGTGCCAGCAGTGTTATTTCGGGATCTGGCTACACCTTC.

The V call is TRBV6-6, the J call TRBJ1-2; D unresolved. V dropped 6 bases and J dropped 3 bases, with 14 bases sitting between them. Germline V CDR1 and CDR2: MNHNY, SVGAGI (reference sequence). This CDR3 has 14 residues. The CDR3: CASRPPGGDYGYTF. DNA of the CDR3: TGTGCCAGCAGGCCTCCAGGAGGTGACTATGGCTACACCTTC.